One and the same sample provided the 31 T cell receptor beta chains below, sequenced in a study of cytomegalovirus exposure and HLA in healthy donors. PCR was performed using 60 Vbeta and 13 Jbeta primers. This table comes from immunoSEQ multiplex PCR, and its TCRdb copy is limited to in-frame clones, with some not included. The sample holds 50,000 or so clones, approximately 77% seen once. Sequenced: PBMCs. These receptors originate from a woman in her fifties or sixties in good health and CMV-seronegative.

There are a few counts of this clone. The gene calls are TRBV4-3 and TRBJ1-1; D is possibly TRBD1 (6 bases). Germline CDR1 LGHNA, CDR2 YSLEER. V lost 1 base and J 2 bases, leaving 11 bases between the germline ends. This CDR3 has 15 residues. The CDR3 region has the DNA TGCGCCAGCAGCCAAGTCTGGGGGGGCAACACTGAAGCTTTCTTT. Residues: CASSQVWGGNTEAFF.

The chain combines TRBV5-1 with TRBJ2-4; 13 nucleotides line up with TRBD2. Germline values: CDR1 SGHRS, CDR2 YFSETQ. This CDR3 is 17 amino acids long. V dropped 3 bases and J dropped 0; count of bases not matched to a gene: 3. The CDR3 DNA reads TGCGCCAGCAGCTCGGGACTAGCGGGGATAGCCAAAAACATTCAGTACTTC. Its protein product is CASSSGLAGIAKNIQYF.

The CDR3 region has the DNA TGTGCCAGCAGGGGACAGGCGGGCAACCTTGAAGCTTTCTTT. Residues: CASRGQAGNLEAFF. The chain employs TRBV28 and TRBJ1-1; TRBD1 agrees at 8 bases. With 6 bases clipped from V and 7 bases from J, the junction kept 10 bases outside the gene matches. The CDR3 loop spans 14 amino acids. Germline CDR1 is MDHEN and CDR2 is SYDVKM. The variable domain in full, completed from reference TRBV28 and TRBJ1-1, reads DVKVTQSSRYLVKRTGEKVFLECVQDMDHENMFWYRQDPGLGLRLIYFSYDVKMKEKGDIPEGYSVSREKKERFSLILESASTNQTSMYLCASRGQAGNLEAFFGQGTRLTVV.

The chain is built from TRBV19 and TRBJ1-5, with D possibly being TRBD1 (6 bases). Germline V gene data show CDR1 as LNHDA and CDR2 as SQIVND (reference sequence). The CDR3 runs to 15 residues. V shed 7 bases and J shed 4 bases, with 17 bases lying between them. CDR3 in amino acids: CASISTGALNQPQHF. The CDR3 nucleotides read TGTGCCAGTATTTCGACAGGCGCCCTAAATCAGCCCCAGCATTTT.

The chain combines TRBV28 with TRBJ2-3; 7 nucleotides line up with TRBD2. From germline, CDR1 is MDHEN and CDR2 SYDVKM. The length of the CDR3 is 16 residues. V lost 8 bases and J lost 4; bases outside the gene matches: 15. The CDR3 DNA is TGTGCCAGCCCCCCCCGCGCAGCGGGAAACGCAGATACGCAGTATTTT. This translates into CASPPRAAGNADTQYF. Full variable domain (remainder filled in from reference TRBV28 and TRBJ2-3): DVKVTQSSRYLVKRTGEKVFLECVQDMDHENMFWYRQDPGLGLRLIYFSYDVKMKEKGDIPEGYSVSREKKERFSLILESASTNQTSMYLCASPPRAAGNADTQYFGPGTRLTVL.

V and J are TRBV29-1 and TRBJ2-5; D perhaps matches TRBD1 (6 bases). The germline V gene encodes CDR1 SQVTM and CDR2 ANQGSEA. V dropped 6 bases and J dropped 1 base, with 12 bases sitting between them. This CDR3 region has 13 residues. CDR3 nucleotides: TGCAGCGTCCTCGGACAGAGCCAAGAGACCCAGTACTTC. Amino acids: CSVLGQSQETQYF.

The CDR3: CASTYSGNEKLFF. CDR3 in DNA: TGTGCCAGTACCTACTCGGGGAATGAAAAACTGTTTTTT. The genes are TRBV19 and TRBJ1-4; unclear D gene. CDR3 length equals 13 residues. CDR1 and CDR2 (germline): LNHDA, SQIVND (reference sequence). Trimming left V 7 bases short and J 5 bases short, with 11 bases between.

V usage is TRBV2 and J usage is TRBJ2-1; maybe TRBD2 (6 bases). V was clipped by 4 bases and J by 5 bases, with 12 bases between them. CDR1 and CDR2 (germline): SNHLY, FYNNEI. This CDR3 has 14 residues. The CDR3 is CASSALAEHNEQFF. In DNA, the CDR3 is TGTGCCAGCAGTGCATTAGCGGAGCACAATGAGCAGTTCTTC.

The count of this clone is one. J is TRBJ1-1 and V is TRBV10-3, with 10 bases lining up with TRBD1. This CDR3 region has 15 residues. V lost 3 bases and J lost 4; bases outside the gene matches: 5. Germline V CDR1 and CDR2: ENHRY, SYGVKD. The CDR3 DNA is TGTGCCATCAGTGACTCGGGACAGGGGATCACTGAAGCTTTCTTT. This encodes CAISDSGQGITEAFF.

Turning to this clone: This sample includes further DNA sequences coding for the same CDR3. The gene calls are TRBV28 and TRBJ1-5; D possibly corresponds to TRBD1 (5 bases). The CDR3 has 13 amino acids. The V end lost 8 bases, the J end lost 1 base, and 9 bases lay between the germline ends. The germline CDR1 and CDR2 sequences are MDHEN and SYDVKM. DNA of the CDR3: TGTGCCAGCCGGGGGGGGAGCAATCAGCCCCAGCATTTT. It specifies CASRGGSNQPQHF.

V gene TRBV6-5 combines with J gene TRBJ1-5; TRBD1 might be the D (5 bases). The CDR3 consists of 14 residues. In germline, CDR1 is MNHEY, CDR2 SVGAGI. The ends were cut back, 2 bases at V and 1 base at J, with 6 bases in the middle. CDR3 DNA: TGTGCCAGCAGTTACGGGGGGAGCAATCAGCCCCAGCATTTT. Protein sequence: CASSYGGSNQPQHF.

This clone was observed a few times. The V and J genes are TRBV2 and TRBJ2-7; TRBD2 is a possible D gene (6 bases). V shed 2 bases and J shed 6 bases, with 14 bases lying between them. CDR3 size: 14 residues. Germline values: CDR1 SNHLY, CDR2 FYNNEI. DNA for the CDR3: TGTGCCAGCAGTGAACGGGGGTTGGAAAGCGAGCAGTACTTC. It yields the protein CASSERGLESEQYF.

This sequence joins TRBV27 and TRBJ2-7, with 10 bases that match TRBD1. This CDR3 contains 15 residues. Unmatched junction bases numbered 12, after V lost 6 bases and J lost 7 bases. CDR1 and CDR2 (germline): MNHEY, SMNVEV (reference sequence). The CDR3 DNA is TGTGCCAGCAGGTCCAGCCGGGACAGGGGCCCTGAGCAGTACTTC. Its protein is CASRSSRDRGPEQYF.

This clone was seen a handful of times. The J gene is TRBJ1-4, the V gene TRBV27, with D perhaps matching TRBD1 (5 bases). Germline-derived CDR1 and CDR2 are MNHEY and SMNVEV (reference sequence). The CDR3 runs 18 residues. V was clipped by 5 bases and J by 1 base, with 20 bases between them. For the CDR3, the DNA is TGTGCCAGCAGTCCCAATGGGGGAGGGCTGGAAACTAATGAAAAACTGTTTTTT. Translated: CASSPNGGGLETNEKLFF.

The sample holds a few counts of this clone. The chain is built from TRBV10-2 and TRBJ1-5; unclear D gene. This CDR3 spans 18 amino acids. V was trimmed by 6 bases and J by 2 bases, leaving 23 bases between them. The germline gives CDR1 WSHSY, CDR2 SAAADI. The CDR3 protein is CASRPGEARSEGNQPQHF. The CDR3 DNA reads TGCGCCAGCAGGCCTGGGGAGGCGCGCTCTGAGGGCAATCAGCCCCAGCATTTT.

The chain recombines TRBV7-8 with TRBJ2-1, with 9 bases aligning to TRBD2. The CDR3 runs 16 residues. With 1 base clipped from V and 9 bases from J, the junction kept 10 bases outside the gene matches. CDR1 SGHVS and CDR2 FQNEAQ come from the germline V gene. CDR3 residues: CASSLGGVAGVAEQFF. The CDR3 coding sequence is TGTGCCAGCAGCTTAGGGGGGGTAGCGGGAGTGGCTGAGCAGTTCTTC.

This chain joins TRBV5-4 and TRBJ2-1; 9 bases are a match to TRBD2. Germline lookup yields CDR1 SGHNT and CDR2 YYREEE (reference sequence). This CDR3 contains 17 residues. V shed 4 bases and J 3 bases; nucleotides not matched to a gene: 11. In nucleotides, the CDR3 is TGTGCCAGCAGCATCCCCCTCCTAGCGGGAATCTACAATGAGCAGTTCTTC. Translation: CASSIPLLAGIYNEQFF.

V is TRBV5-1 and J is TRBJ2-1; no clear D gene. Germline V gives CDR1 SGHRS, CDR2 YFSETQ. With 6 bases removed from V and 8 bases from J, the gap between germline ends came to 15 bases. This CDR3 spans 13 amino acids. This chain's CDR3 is CASKETPTDEQFF. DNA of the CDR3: TGCGCCAGCAAGGAGACGCCCACCGATGAGCAGTTCTTC.

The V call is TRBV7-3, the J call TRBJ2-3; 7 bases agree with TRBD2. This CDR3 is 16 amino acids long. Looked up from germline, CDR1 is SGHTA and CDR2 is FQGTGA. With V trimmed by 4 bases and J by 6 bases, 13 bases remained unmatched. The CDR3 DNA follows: TGTGCCAGCAGCTCACCCGTTAGCGGGTTAGCCGATACGCAGTATTTT. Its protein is CASSSPVSGLADTQYF. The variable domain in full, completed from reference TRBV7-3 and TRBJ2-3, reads GAGVSQTPSNKVTEKGKYVELRCDPISGHTALYWYRQSLGQGPEFLIYFQGTGAADDSGLPNDRFFAVRPEGSVSTLKIQRTERGDSAVYLCASSSPVSGLADTQYFGPGTRLTVL.

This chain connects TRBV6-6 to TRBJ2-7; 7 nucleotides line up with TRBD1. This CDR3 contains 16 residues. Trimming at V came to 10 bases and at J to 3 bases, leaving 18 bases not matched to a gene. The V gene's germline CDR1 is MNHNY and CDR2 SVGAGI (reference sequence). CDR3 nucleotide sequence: TGTGCCACCCGTTCTCATCAGTCGGGACAGAACTACGAGCAGTACTTC. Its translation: CATRSHQSGQNYEQYF.

The CDR3, as DNA: TGCAGTGCTAGAACTTCCAGGGGAGCTTTCTTT. Translating gives CSARTSRGAFF. The gene calls are TRBV20-1 and TRBJ1-1; possible D gene TRBD1, 6 bases. Germline-derived CDR1 and CDR2 are DFQATT and SNEGSKA (reference sequence). V was cut by 2 bases and J by 10 bases, with 11 bases left in between. This CDR3 has 11 amino acids.

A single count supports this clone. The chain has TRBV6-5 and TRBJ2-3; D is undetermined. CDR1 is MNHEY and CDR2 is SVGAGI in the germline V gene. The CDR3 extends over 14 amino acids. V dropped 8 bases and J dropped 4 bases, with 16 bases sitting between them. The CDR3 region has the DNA TGTGCCAGCGGGCTACAGCAGAAAGCAGATACGCAGTATTTT. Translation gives CASGLQQKADTQYF.

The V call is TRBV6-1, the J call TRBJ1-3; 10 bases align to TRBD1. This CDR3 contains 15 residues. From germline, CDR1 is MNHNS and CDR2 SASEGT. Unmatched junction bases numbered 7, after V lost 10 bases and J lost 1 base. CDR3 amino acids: CATIDRGLSGNTIYF. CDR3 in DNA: TGTGCCACCATTGACAGGGGGCTATCTGGAAACACCATATATTTT.

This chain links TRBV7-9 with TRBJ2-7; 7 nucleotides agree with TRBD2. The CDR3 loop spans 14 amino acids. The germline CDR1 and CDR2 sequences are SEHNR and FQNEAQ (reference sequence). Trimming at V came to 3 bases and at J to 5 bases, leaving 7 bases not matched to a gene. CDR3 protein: CASSLGGGGHEQYF. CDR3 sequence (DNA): TGTGCCAGCAGCTTGGGCGGGGGAGGGCACGAGCAGTACTTC.

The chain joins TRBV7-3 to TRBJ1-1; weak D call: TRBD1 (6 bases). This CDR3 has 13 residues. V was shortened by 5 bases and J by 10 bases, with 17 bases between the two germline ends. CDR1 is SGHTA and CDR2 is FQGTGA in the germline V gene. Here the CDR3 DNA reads TGTGCCAGCAGCCCCGGGGGGCTTCGGGCAGCTTTCTTT. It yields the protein CASSPGGLRAAFF.

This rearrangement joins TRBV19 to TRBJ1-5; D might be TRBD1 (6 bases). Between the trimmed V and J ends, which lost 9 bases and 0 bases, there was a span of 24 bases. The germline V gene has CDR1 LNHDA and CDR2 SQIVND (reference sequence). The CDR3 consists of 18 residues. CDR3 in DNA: TGTGCCAGCCAACTGAAGGGTGGACAGTTTTATAGCAATCAGCCCCAGCATTTT. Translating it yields CASQLKGGQFYSNQPQHF. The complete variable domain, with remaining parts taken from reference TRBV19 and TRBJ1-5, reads DGGITQSPKYLFRKEGQNVTLSCEQNLNHDAMYWYRQDPGQGLRLIYYSQIVNDFQKGDIAEGYSVSREKKESFPLTVTSAQKNPTAFYLCASQLKGGQFYSNQPQHFGDGTRLSIL.

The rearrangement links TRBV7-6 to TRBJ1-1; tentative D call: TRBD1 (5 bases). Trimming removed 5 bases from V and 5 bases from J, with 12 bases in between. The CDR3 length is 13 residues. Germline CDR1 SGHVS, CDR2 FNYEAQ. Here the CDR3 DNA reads TGTGCCAGCAGCCGGGGCCGGGAGACTGAAGCTTTCTTT. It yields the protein CASSRGRETEAFF.

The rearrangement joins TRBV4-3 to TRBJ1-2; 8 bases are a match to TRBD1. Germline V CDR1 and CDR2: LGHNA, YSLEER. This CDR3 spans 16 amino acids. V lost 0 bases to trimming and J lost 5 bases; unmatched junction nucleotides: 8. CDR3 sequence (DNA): TGCGCCAGCAGCCAAGATGCCCAGGACAGGGATTATGGCTACACCTTC. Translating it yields CASSQDAQDRDYGYTF.

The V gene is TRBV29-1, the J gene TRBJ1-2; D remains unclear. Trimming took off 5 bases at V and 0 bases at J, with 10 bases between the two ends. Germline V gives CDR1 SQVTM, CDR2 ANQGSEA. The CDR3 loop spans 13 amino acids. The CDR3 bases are TGCAGCGTTAGTAATTCAGCTAACTATGGCTACACCTTC. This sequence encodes CSVSNSANYGYTF.

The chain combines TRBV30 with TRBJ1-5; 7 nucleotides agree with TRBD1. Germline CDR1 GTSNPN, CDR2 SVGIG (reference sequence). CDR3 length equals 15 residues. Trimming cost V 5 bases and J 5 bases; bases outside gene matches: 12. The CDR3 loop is CAWGVTGALDQPQHF. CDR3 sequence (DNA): TGTGCCTGGGGCGTTACAGGGGCCTTAGATCAGCCCCAGCATTTT.

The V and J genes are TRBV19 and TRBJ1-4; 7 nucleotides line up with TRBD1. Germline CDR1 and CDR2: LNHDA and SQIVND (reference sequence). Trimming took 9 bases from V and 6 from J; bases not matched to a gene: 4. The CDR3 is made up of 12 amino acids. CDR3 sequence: CASSDRDEKLFF. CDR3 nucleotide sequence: TGTGCCAGCAGTGACAGGGATGAAAAACTGTTTTTT.